The 18 T cell receptor beta chains reported below all come from one sample, sequenced in a study of blood T cell repertoires in COVID-19. Measured with immunoSEQ multiplex PCR; TCRdb has only the in-frame clones, and not every one. The sample holds about 200,000 clones; roughly 87% are singletons and the top ten take 20% to 25%. Sequencing input: peripheral blood. These receptors were taken from a man aged 60 to 75 with active or convalescent COVID-19.

CDR3 residues: CASSSSGQGTGANVLTF. The CDR3 bases are TGTGCCAGCAGCTCCTCGGGACAGGGGACTGGGGCCAACGTCCTGACTTTC. The gene calls are TRBV9 and TRBJ2-6, with 10 bases lining up with TRBD1. Germline V lookup: CDR1 SGDLS, CDR2 YYNGEE. The CDR3 is 17 amino acids. V trimming: 4 bases; J trimming: 2 bases; junction bases outside the gene matches: 6. Looking up the rest from reference TRBV9 and TRBJ2-6 gives the full variable domain: DSGVTQTPKHLITATGQRVTLRCSPRSGDLSVYWYQQSLDQGLQFLIQYYNGEERAKGNILERFSAQQFPDLHSELNLSSLELGDSALYFCASSSSGQGTGANVLTFGAGSRLTVL.

The chain recombines TRBV2 with TRBJ2-3; 8 nucleotides align to TRBD2. The ends lost 8 bases at V and 1 base at J; junction bases unmatched: 5. CDR1 is SNHLY, CDR2 FYNNEI, per germline. The CDR3 contains 14 residues. Here the CDR3 DNA reads TGTGCCAGCGTACGGGGGGGTGGCACAGATACGCAGTATTTT. Protein product: CASVRGGGTDTQYF. Full variable domain (rest looked up from reference TRBV2 and TRBJ2-3): EPEVTQTPSHQVTQMGQEVILRCVPISNHLYFYWYRQILGQKVEFLVSFYNNEISEKSEIFDDQFSVERPDGSNFTLKIRSTKLEDSAMYFCASVRGGGTDTQYFGPGTRLTVL.

Only one count was recorded for this clone. The gene calls are TRBV29-1 and TRBJ2-2; D perhaps matches TRBD1 (6 bases). The ends were cut back, 5 bases at V and 6 bases at J, with 13 bases in the middle. Germline V lookup: CDR1 SQVTM, CDR2 ANQGSEA. The length of the CDR3 is 13 residues. The CDR3 here is CSVQQGTPGELFF. CDR3 nucleotide sequence: TGCAGCGTTCAACAGGGAACCCCCGGGGAGCTGTTTTTT.

This clone showed up just a few times. J is TRBJ2-3 and V is TRBV12-3 or TRBV12-4; a weak D match, TRBD1 (5 bases). Trimming removed 5 bases at V and 8 bases at J, with 11 bases between. There are 12 residues in the CDR3. CDR3 residues: CASSPGPGTQYF. The DNA of the CDR3 is TGTGCCAGCAGTCCAGGGCCCGGTACGCAGTATTTT.

The rearrangement links TRBV30 to TRBJ1-1; a weak D match, TRBD1 (6 bases). The CDR3 covers 15 residues. V was cut by 4 bases and J by 5 bases, with 20 bases left in between. CDR1 is GTSNPN and CDR2 is SVGIG in the germline V gene (reference sequence). CDR3 in amino acids: CAWTQSDRFKTEAFF. CDR3 DNA: TGTGCCTGGACTCAATCCGACAGGTTCAAGACTGAAGCTTTCTTT. Based on the CDR3 plus reference TRBV30 and TRBJ1-1, the full variable domain is SQTIHQWPATLVQPVGSPLSLECTVEGTSNPNLYWYRQAAGRGLQLLFYSVGIGQISSEVPQNLSASRPQDRQFILSSKKLLLSDSGFYLCAWTQSDRFKTEAFFGQGTRLTVV.

The CDR3 DNA follows: TGCGCCAGCAGCTTGGATCGGGATTCACCCCTCCACTTT. It specifies CASSLDRDSPLHF. The chain has TRBV5-1 and TRBJ1-6; no clear D gene. Trimming took off 0 bases at V and 8 bases at J, with 6 bases between the two ends. The germline CDR1 and CDR2 sequences are SGHRS and YFSETQ. The CDR3 covers 13 residues.

The chain joins TRBV15 to TRBJ1-2; D might be TRBD1 (5 bases). V was pared by 0 bases and J by 4 bases, with 12 bases between. Germline CDR1 reads LNHNV; CDR2 reads YYDKDF (reference sequence). This CDR3 spans 15 amino acids. CDR3 loop: CATSRDPRTIYGYTF. CDR3 coding DNA: TGTGCCACCAGCAGAGACCCGAGGACAATCTATGGCTACACCTTC.

This clone was observed once. The V call is TRBV5-1, the J call TRBJ1-3; D remains ambiguous. Per the germline V gene, CDR1 is SGHRS and CDR2 is YFSETQ. V dropped 4 bases and J dropped 0 bases, with 14 bases sitting between them. The CDR3 is 16 residues long. This chain's CDR3 is CASSLTVSGSGNTIYF. CDR3 DNA sequence: TGCGCCAGCAGCCTCACCGTCTCAGGCTCTGGAAACACCATATATTTT.

The chain has TRBV10-3 and TRBJ2-3, with 13 bases aligning to TRBD2. This CDR3 contains 16 residues. V shed 2 bases and J 2 bases; nucleotides not matched to a gene: 1. Germline V CDR1 and CDR2: ENHRY, SYGVKD. The CDR3 spells CAISEGTSGITDTQYF. The DNA for the CDR3 is TGTGCCATCAGTGAGGGGACTAGCGGGATCACAGATACGCAGTATTTT.

The rearrangement uses TRBV3-1 (or the pseudogene TRBV3-2) and TRBJ2-5, with D tentatively TRBD1 (6 bases). V shed 4 bases and J shed 3 bases, with 15 bases lying between them. This CDR3 has 15 residues. Germline-derived CDR1 and CDR2 are LGHDT and YNNKEL (reference sequence). In DNA form, the CDR3 reads TGTGCCAGCAGCCGGAATACCGGACAGAAAGAGACCCAGTACTTC. It yields the protein CASSRNTGQKETQYF.

This chain connects TRBV19 to TRBJ2-1; D is perhaps TRBD2 (6 bases). The V end was cut by 10 bases, the J end by 3 bases, with 13 bases between. Germline CDR1 is LNHDA and CDR2 is SQIVND (reference sequence). The CDR3 spans 13 residues. Here the CDR3 reads CANLAGSYNEQFF. Written as DNA, the CDR3 is TGTGCCAACTTGGCGGGGAGCTACAATGAGCAGTTCTTC.

The chain combines TRBV7-9 with TRBJ2-1; 7 bases align to TRBD1. Germline V gene lookup returns CDR1 SEHNR and CDR2 FQNEAQ (reference sequence). The length of the CDR3 is 13 residues. V lost 5 bases to trimming and J lost 9 bases; unmatched junction nucleotides: 7. The CDR3 DNA sequence: TGTGCCAGCAGCCCCCGACAGGGCGGTGAGCAGTTCTTC. It translates to CASSPRQGGEQFF.

This chain joins TRBV4-2 and TRBJ1-1, with 8 bases matching TRBD1. The J segment lost 1 base and the V segment lost 5 bases, leaving 6 bases of the junction unmatched. The CDR3 runs 15 residues. The germline V gene encodes CDR1 LGHNA and CDR2 YNFKEQ. The CDR3 here is CASSGPTGENTEAFF. CDR3 DNA sequence: TGTGCCAGCAGCGGACCGACAGGGGAGAACACTGAAGCTTTCTTT.

This clone was observed once. The rearrangement links TRBV10-3 to TRBJ1-5; D gene uncertain. Trimming pared 7 bases from V and 3 bases from J, leaving 10 bases between. The V gene's germline CDR1 is ENHRY and CDR2 SYGVKD. The CDR3 is 13 amino acids. The CDR3 region has the DNA TGTGCCATCACGAGCGGAGACAATCAGCCCCAGCATTTT. Amino acid sequence: CAITSGDNQPQHF.

This clone was picked up a small number of times. V is TRBV6-1 and J is TRBJ1-2; no clear D gene. CDR1 and CDR2 from the germline V gene are MNHNS and SASEGT. This CDR3 has 13 amino acids. The V end lost 2 bases, the J end lost 6 bases, and 10 bases lay between the germline ends. The CDR3 reads CASSERRVDGYTF. Written as DNA, the CDR3 is TGTGCCAGCAGTGAAAGGAGGGTAGATGGCTACACCTTC.

This chain links TRBV10-2 with TRBJ2-3; 11 positions agree with TRBD2. V was pared by 5 bases and J by 4 bases, with 8 bases of the junction left unmatched. The CDR3 covers 16 residues. CDR1 and CDR2 from the germline V gene are WSHSY and SAAADI. The DNA of the CDR3 is TGCGCCAGCAGTCCCGGGGCTAGCGGGGGGTCAGATACGCAGTATTTT. Its translation is CASSPGASGGSDTQYF.

This clone came up a few times. The chain links TRBV6-6 to TRBJ1-2; a weak D match, TRBD1 (5 bases). The CDR3 has 15 amino acids. Germline loops: CDR1 MNHNY, CDR2 SVGAGI (reference sequence). The V end was cut by 7 bases, the J end by 3 bases, with 18 bases between. CDR3 DNA sequence: TGTGCCAGCACCATCTCCGGGGGGACGCACTATGGCTACACCTTC. It encodes CASTISGGTHYGYTF.

The chain combines TRBV5-5 with TRBJ2-7, with 9 bases identical to TRBD2. V lost 0 bases to trimming and J lost 6 bases; unmatched junction nucleotides: 4. Germline loops: CDR1 SGHKS, CDR2 YYEKEE (reference sequence). This CDR3 spans 14 amino acids. The chain's CDR3 is CASSLVAGGLEQYF. The CDR3 coding sequence is TGTGCCAGCAGCTTGGTCGCGGGAGGGCTCGAGCAGTACTTC.